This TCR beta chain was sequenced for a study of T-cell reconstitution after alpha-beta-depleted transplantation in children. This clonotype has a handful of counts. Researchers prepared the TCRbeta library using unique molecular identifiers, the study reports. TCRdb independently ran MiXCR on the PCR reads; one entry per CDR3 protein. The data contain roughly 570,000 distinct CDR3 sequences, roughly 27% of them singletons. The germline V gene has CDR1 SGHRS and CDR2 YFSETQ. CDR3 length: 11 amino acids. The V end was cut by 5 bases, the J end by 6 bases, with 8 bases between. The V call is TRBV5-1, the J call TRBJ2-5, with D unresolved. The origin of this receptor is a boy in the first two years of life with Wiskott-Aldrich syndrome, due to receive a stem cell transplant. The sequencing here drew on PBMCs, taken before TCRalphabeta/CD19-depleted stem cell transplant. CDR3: CASSLDQTQYF. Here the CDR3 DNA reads TGCGCCAGCAGTCTCGATCAGACCCAGTACTTC.